This entry lists 20 T cell receptor beta chains sequenced from one sample in a study of blood T cell repertoires in COVID-19. Sequenced by immunoSEQ multiplex PCR; TCRdb stores in-frame clones only, minus some. The data show approximately 75,000 clones, around 80% seen once. The sample taken for sequencing was peripheral blood. These receptors all come from a woman aged 50 to 60 with acute or convalescent COVID-19.

J is TRBJ2-5 and V is TRBV10-3; 8 nucleotides align to TRBD2. Germline loops: CDR1 ENHRY, CDR2 SYGVKD. The V segment lost 6 bases and the J segment 5 bases; nucleotides outside the gene matches: 11. The CDR3 has 15 amino acids. Here the CDR3 reads CAIRDSGEIGETQYF. As DNA, the CDR3 is TGTGCCATCAGAGATAGCGGGGAGATCGGGGAGACCCAGTACTTC.

This rearrangement joins TRBV3-1 (or the pseudogene TRBV3-2) to TRBJ1-1; D gene unclear. Trimming pared 3 bases from V and 11 bases from J, leaving 13 bases between. This CDR3 has 12 residues. Germline V gene sequence: CDR1 LGHDT, CDR2 YNNKEL (reference sequence). The CDR3 protein is CASSHDTSGAFF. The CDR3 nucleotides are TGTGCCAGCAGCCATGACACCTCTGGGGCTTTCTTT.

This clone has ten or more counts. The gene calls are TRBV6-2 or TRBV6-3 and TRBJ1-1; no clear D gene. Trimming took off 4 bases at V and 4 bases at J, with 13 bases between the two ends. CDR3 size: 14 residues. Germline V CDR1 and CDR2: MNHEY, SVGEGT. CDR3 in amino acids: CASSSIPGGTEAFF. In DNA, the CDR3 is TGTGCCAGCAGTTCGATACCTGGCGGCACTGAAGCTTTCTTT.

The genes are TRBV6-5 and TRBJ1-5; 8 nucleotides match TRBD1. The CDR3 totals 14 residues. The V segment lost 6 bases and the J segment 4 bases; nucleotides outside the gene matches: 5. Germline CDR1 MNHEY, CDR2 SVGAGI. The CDR3 loop is CASRTRQGNQPQHF. The CDR3 DNA follows: TGTGCCAGCAGAACCCGACAGGGGAATCAGCCCCAGCATTTT.

The chain combines TRBV2 with TRBJ2-7, with a possible D match to TRBD2 (5 bases). The V end was cut by 9 bases, the J end by 7 bases, with 19 bases between. CDR3 length equals 13 residues. The germline gives CDR1 SNHLY, CDR2 FYNNEI. In DNA, the CDR3 is TGTGCCAGTTCGCTAGCTCCCCCAAGGGAGCAGTACTTC. Translating it yields CASSLAPPREQYF.

The rearrangement links TRBV5-1 to TRBJ1-4; perhaps TRBD1 as D (6 bases). Per the germline V gene, CDR1 is SGHRS and CDR2 is YFSETQ. V shed 4 bases and J shed 4 bases, with 14 bases lying between them. The CDR3 consists of 15 residues. This CDR3 reads CASSVGGPGNEKLFF. As DNA, the CDR3 is TGCGCCAGCAGCGTGGGGGGCCCGGGTAATGAAAAACTGTTTTTT.

This clone was observed a handful of times. The chain employs TRBV9 and TRBJ2-2, with D possibly being TRBD2 (5 bases). CDR3 length equals 16 residues. Trimming took 0 bases from V and 4 from J, leaving 13 bases between them. Germline V gene sequence: CDR1 SGDLS, CDR2 YYNGEE. This CDR3 reads CASSVARGLGTGELFF. CDR3 in DNA: TGTGCCAGCAGCGTAGCTCGAGGGTTGGGCACCGGGGAGCTGTTTTTT.

The chain uses TRBV5-8 and TRBJ2-3, with 7 positions matching TRBD2. Trimming took 2 bases from V and 4 from J; bases not matched to a gene: 7. The germline V gene encodes CDR1 SGHTS and CDR2 YDEGEE. The CDR3 runs 15 residues. The CDR3 loop reads CASSFGRVHPDTQYF. The CDR3 DNA follows: TGTGCCAGCAGCTTTGGGAGGGTACATCCAGATACGCAGTATTTT.

The V gene is TRBV6-5, the J gene TRBJ2-7, with a possible D match to TRBD2 (6 bases). Germline loops: CDR1 MNHEY, CDR2 SVGAGI. This CDR3 has 15 residues. V lost 6 bases and J lost 0, with 15 bases in between. The chain's CDR3 is CASRKGGLSSYEQYF. CDR3 DNA sequence: TGTGCCAGCAGGAAAGGAGGGCTGAGCTCCTACGAGCAGTACTTC.

The chain combines TRBV7-8 with TRBJ2-5, with D possibly being TRBD2 (6 bases). V was shortened by 5 bases and J by 1 base, with 11 bases between the two germline ends. This CDR3 region has 14 residues. Germline CDR1 and CDR2: SGHVS and FQNEAQ. The CDR3 region has the DNA TGTGCCAGCAGCGGGGACTCCTTCCAAGAGACCCAGTACTTC. Its translation: CASSGDSFQETQYF.

The chain uses TRBV10-3 and TRBJ2-7; 13 nucleotides line up with TRBD2. CDR3 length: 13 amino acids. After removal of 8 bases from V and 3 bases from J, the junction contained 1 base not matched to a gene. Germline values: CDR1 ENHRY, CDR2 SYGVKD. This chain's CDR3 is CAIRTSGSYEQYF. CDR3 DNA: TGTGCCATCCGGACTAGCGGGAGCTACGAGCAGTACTTC.

This clone has more than one count but fewer than ten. The chain employs TRBV7-2 and TRBJ2-1; D is possibly TRBD1 (6 bases). V shed 3 bases and J shed 0 bases, with 9 bases lying between them. There are 15 residues in the CDR3. Germline lookup yields CDR1 SGHTA and CDR2 FQGNSA. The CDR3, as DNA: TGTGCCAGCAGCTTCAGGGGAAGCTCCTACAATGAGCAGTTCTTC. Translation: CASSFRGSSYNEQFF.

This chain connects TRBV30 to TRBJ2-7; TRBD2 matches 13 bases. The CDR3 has 16 amino acids. The V gene's germline CDR1 is GTSNPN and CDR2 SVGIG (reference sequence). Trimming took 1 base from V and 5 from J; bases not matched to a gene: 8. Written as DNA, the CDR3 is TGTGCCTGGAGTGGGACTAGCGGGAGACTCATGAACGAGCAGTACTTC. Translated: CAWSGTSGRLMNEQYF.

V gene TRBV12-3 or TRBV12-4 combines with J gene TRBJ2-7; D is possibly TRBD2 (6 bases). This CDR3 has 12 amino acids. Trimming cost V 6 bases and J 7 bases, with 13 bases left between them. The CDR3 DNA sequence: TGTGCCAGCAGACTCCTCGGAGGGGAGCAGTACTTC. Its translation is CASRLLGGEQYF.

V gene TRBV6-1 combines with J gene TRBJ1-5, with TRBD1 matching over 7 bases. The V segment lost 3 bases and the J segment 2 bases; nucleotides outside the gene matches: 7. CDR3 length: 16 amino acids. The germline V gene has CDR1 MNHNS and CDR2 SASEGT. In DNA form, the CDR3 reads TGTGCCAGCAGTGACAAGGGACAGCCCCGCAATCAGCCCCAGCATTTT. Translated: CASSDKGQPRNQPQHF.

This chain links TRBV28 with TRBJ1-4, with TRBD1 matching over 7 bases. Looked up from germline, CDR1 is MDHEN and CDR2 is SYDVKM. The CDR3 is 14 amino acids. V was clipped by 6 bases and J by 6 bases; unmatched bases: 7. CDR3 protein: CASRGDSSYEKLFF. DNA of the CDR3: TGTGCCAGCAGAGGGGACAGCAGTTATGAAAAACTGTTTTTT. Looking up the rest from reference TRBV28 and TRBJ1-4 gives the full variable domain: DVKVTQSSRYLVKRTGEKVFLECVQDMDHENMFWYRQDPGLGLRLIYFSYDVKMKEKGDIPEGYSVSREKKERFSLILESASTNQTSMYLCASRGDSSYEKLFFGSGTQLSVL.

The chain has TRBV27 and TRBJ1-5; no reliable D call. Per germline, CDR1 MNHEY and CDR2 SMNVEV (reference sequence). The CDR3 covers 13 residues. The ends were cut back, 8 bases at V and 2 bases at J, with 10 bases in the middle. The CDR3 DNA sequence: TGTGCCAGCTCTCGTATAGGCAATCAGCCCCAGCATTTT. Encoded protein: CASSRIGNQPQHF.

This clone was detected a few times. The rearrangement uses TRBV6-1 and TRBJ2-7; D is ambiguous. In germline, CDR1 is MNHNS, CDR2 SASEGT. V lost 2 bases and J 6 bases, leaving 11 bases between the germline ends. The CDR3 contains 13 residues. The CDR3 DNA reads as TGTGCCAGCAGTGAATCAGCGTTGGGCGAGCAGTACTTC. This translates into CASSESALGEQYF.

The chain has TRBV12-3 or TRBV12-4 and TRBJ1-1, with a tentative D call TRBD1 (5 bases). V was cut by 8 bases and J by 14 bases, with 21 bases left in between. This CDR3 has 12 amino acids. DNA of the CDR3: TGTGCCAGCCAGGGCCCCCCGGTGCAGGCGTTCTTT. Its translation: CASQGPPVQAFF.

This rearrangement joins TRBV13 to TRBJ2-7; 9 bases align to TRBD2. Germline V gene lookup returns CDR1 PRHDT and CDR2 FYEKMQ (reference sequence). This CDR3 region has 15 residues. The ends lost 4 bases at V and 3 bases at J; junction bases unmatched: 7. CDR3 nucleotide sequence: TGTGCCAGCAGCTGGGCGGGGGGGCCAAGCTACGAGCAGTACTTC. Protein sequence: CASSWAGGPSYEQYF. Together with reference TRBV13 and TRBJ2-7, the CDR3 gives the full variable domain: AAGVIQSPRHLIKEKRETATLKCYPIPRHDTVYWYQQGPGQDPQFLISFYEKMQSDKGSIPDRFSAQQFSDYHSELNMSSLELGDSALYFCASSWAGGPSYEQYFGPGTRLTVT.